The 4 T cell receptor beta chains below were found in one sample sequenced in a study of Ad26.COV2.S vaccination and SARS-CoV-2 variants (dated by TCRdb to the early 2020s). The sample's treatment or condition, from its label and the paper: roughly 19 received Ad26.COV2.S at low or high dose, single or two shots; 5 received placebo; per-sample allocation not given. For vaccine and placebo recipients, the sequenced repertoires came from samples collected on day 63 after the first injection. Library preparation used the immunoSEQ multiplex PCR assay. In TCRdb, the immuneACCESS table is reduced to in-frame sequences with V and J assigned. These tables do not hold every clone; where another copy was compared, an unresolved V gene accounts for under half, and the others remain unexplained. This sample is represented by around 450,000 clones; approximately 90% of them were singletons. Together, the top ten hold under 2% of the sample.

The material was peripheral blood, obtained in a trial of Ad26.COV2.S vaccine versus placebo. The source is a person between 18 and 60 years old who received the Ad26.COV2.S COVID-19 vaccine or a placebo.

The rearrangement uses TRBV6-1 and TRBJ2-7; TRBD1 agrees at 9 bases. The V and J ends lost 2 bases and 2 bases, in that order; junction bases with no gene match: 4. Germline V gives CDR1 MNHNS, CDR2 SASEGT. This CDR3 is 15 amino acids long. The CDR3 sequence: CASSETWTGAYEQYF. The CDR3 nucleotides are TGTGCCAGCAGTGAAACATGGACAGGGGCCTACGAGCAGTACTTC.

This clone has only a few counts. Here the CDR3 reads CASSYRARNYGYTF. The DNA for the CDR3 is TGTGCCAGCAGTTATAGGGCTCGAAACTATGGCTACACCTTC. The gene calls are TRBV6-5 and TRBJ1-2, with D uncertain. Looked up from germline, CDR1 is MNHEY and CDR2 is SVGAGI. The CDR3 has 14 residues. The V end lost 3 bases, the J end lost 2 bases, and 10 bases lay between the germline ends.

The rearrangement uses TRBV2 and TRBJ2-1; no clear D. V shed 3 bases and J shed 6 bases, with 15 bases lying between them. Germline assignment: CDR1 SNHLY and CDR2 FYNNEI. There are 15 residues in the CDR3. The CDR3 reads CASSEFSRAGNEQFF. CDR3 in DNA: TGTGCCAGCAGTGAGTTTTCTAGGGCCGGCAATGAGCAGTTCTTC.

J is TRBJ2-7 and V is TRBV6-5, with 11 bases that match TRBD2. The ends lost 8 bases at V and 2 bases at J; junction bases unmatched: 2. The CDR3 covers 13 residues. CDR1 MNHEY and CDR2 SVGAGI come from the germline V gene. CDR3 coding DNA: TGTGCCAGCGTACTAGCGGGAGCCTACGAGCAGTACTTC. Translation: CASVLAGAYEQYF.